One sample yielded the 17 T cell receptor beta chains listed below, sequenced in a study of CD8 T cells in Susac syndrome. Reverse transcription of about 0.5 to 1 ug RNA was carried out with random hexamers. One entry per CDR3 protein, called by TCRdb with MiXCR from the immunoSEQ multiplex PCR reads. The sample holds about 430,000 distinct CDR3 sequences; 75% to 90% are singletons and the top ten take roughly 0.1%. Sequenced: CD8+ T cells from PBMCs. The receptors shown here come from a human donor with multiple sclerosis.

CDR3 sequence: CASSYQGAAYDEQYF. As DNA, the CDR3 is TGTGCCAGCAGTTACCAGGGCGCGGCGTACGACGAGCAGTACTTC. V usage is TRBV6-2 or TRBV6-3 and J usage is TRBJ2-7; D may be TRBD1 (5 bases). The V end was cut by 2 bases, the J end by 5 bases, with 16 bases between. Germline assignment: CDR1 MNHEY and CDR2 SVGEGT. The CDR3 loop spans 15 amino acids.

The chain recombines TRBV27 with TRBJ2-3; no firm D call. The CDR3 runs to 15 residues. Trimming stripped 4 bases from V and 1 base from J, with 12 bases between. The germline CDR1 and CDR2 sequences are MNHEY and SMNVEV (reference sequence). The CDR3 reads CASSSPRTGTDTQYF. In DNA, the CDR3 is TGTGCCAGCAGTTCGCCAAGGACGGGCACAGATACGCAGTATTTT.

The V call is TRBV7-9, the J call TRBJ2-7, with TRBD2 matching 13 bases. The CDR3 loop spans 17 amino acids. The trim removed 5 bases at V and 3 bases at J, leaving 10 bases unmatched. Germline CDR1 is SEHNR and CDR2 is FQNEAQ (reference sequence). CDR3: CASSPLSGTSGDYEQYF. The CDR3 DNA sequence: TGTGCCAGCAGCCCACTAAGCGGGACTAGCGGGGACTACGAGCAGTACTTC.

In this sample, this clonotype turned up once. J is TRBJ1-6 and V is TRBV4-1, with D hard to call. Trimming pared 4 bases from V and 6 bases from J, leaving 10 bases between. CDR1 is MGHRA, CDR2 YSYEKL, per germline. The CDR3 covers 14 residues. The CDR3 DNA is TGCGCCAGCAGCCTAGAGGAGGGTAATTCACCCCTCCACTTT. Translating gives CASSLEEGNSPLHF.

The chain joins TRBV6-1 to TRBJ2-1; perhaps TRBD1 as D (6 bases). V lost 3 bases to trimming and J lost 6 bases, with 9 bases between them. CDR3 length equals 13 residues. Germline V gene lookup returns CDR1 MNHNS and CDR2 SASEGT. The CDR3 DNA sequence: TGTGCCAGCAGTGAGAGGGGGACCAATGAGCAGTTCTTC. This sequence encodes CASSERGTNEQFF.

The rearrangement links TRBV4-2 to TRBJ1-5; no firm D call. The V and J ends lost 0 bases and 7 bases respectively, with 13 bases between them. The CDR3 has 15 residues. Germline values: CDR1 LGHNA, CDR2 YNFKEQ. As DNA, the CDR3 is TGTGCCAGCAGCCAAGATATGGCAGAAGGACAGCCCCAGCATTTT. Its translation: CASSQDMAEGQPQHF.

This clonotype is a singleton in its sample. The rearrangement joins TRBV9 to TRBJ2-1; TRBD2 might be the D (6 bases). From germline, CDR1 is SGDLS and CDR2 YYNGEE. Deletions cut 3 bases from V and 6 bases from J, with 16 bases between. The CDR3 runs 15 residues. The CDR3 reads CASSGGGGAPNEQFF. In DNA, the CDR3 is TGTGCCAGCAGCGGTGGAGGCGGGGCCCCCAATGAGCAGTTCTTC.

This sequence joins TRBV5-6 and TRBJ2-4, with D maybe TRBD2 (5 bases). In germline, CDR1 is SGHDT, CDR2 YYEEEE. There are 15 residues in the CDR3. The ends were cut back, 5 bases at V and 7 bases at J, with 19 bases in the middle. In DNA form, the CDR3 reads TGTGCCAGCAGTATCGCAGGAAGCGGTTCGAACATTCAGTACTTC. As protein: CASSIAGSGSNIQYF.

The V gene is TRBV27, the J gene TRBJ1-5; tentatively, D is TRBD1 (5 bases). CDR1 is MNHEY and CDR2 is SMNVEV in the germline V gene (reference sequence). The CDR3 spans 15 residues. V was trimmed by 1 base and J by 2 bases, leaving 9 bases between them. The DNA for the CDR3 is TGTGCCAGCAGTTTATGGGGGGAAGGCAATCAGCCCCAGCATTTT. Amino acid sequence: CASSLWGEGNQPQHF.

The rearrangement joins TRBV4-1 to TRBJ1-1, with TRBD1 matching over 8 bases. Germline CDR1 MGHRA, CDR2 YSYEKL. The J segment lost 0 bases and the V segment lost 4 bases, leaving 7 bases of the junction unmatched. The CDR3 totals 16 residues. CDR3 coding DNA: TGCGCCAGCAGCCCCGGACAGGGAGACTTGAACACTGAAGCTTTCTTT. It specifies CASSPGQGDLNTEAFF.

This sequence joins TRBV5-1 and TRBJ2-1, with 7 bases identical to TRBD1. This CDR3 has 14 residues. V lost 7 bases, J lost 5 bases, and 9 bases stayed unmatched. The germline CDR1 and CDR2 sequences are SGHRS and YFSETQ. The CDR3 DNA follows: TGCGCCAGCGGACCCGGGACAGTCGACAATGAGCAGTTCTTC. It specifies CASGPGTVDNEQFF.

The gene calls are TRBV6-5 and TRBJ2-7, with 7 bases lining up with TRBD1. The germline V gene encodes CDR1 MNHEY and CDR2 SVGAGI. This CDR3 spans 14 amino acids. J lost 4 bases, V lost 7 bases, and 10 bases had no gene match. As DNA, the CDR3 is TGTGCCAGCACCTTCGACAGGGAGTCATACGAGCAGTACTTC. It specifies CASTFDRESYEQYF.

This clonotype was seen once. This chain joins TRBV29-1 and TRBJ1-1; 7 bases are a match to TRBD1. The CDR3 spans 12 residues. Germline CDR1 is SQVTM and CDR2 is ANQGSEA. The J segment lost 4 bases and the V segment lost 7 bases, leaving 6 bases of the junction unmatched. Here the CDR3 DNA reads TGCAGCGCCCAGACAGGGAGCACTGAAGCTTTCTTT. It translates to CSAQTGSTEAFF. Full variable domain (missing parts from reference TRBV29-1 and TRBJ1-1): SAVISQKPSRDICQRGTSLTIQCQVDSQVTMMFWYRQQPGQSLTLIATANQGSEATYESGFVIDKFPISRPNLTFSTLTVSNMSPEDSSIYLCSAQTGSTEAFFGQGTRLTVV.

V usage is TRBV9 and J usage is TRBJ1-1; 9 bases fit TRBD1. J gave up 5 bases and V 4 bases, and 6 bases lay outside the gene matches. CDR3 size: 14 residues. Germline V CDR1 and CDR2: SGDLS, YYNGEE. CDR3 sequence (DNA): TGTGCCAGCAGCACACAGGGGGCGCCAACTGAAGCTTTCTTT. Its translation is CASSTQGAPTEAFF.

The table lists this clonotype with a count of one. The chain is built from TRBV5-4 and TRBJ2-5; TRBD1 is a possible D gene (6 bases). Germline lookup yields CDR1 SGHNT and CDR2 YYREEE (reference sequence). V dropped 2 bases and J dropped 5 bases, with 16 bases sitting between them. This CDR3 region has 15 residues. The CDR3 protein is CASSFWTAWEETQYF. CDR3 in DNA: TGTGCCAGCAGCTTCTGGACAGCGTGGGAGGAGACCCAGTACTTC.

The chain joins TRBV30 to TRBJ1-2; 10 positions agree with TRBD1. The CDR3 is 15 residues long. V lost 1 base and J lost 4; bases outside the gene matches: 6. The germline CDR1 and CDR2 sequences are GTSNPN and SVGIG (reference sequence). CDR3 residues: CAWSADRGRVYGYTF. For the CDR3, the DNA is TGTGCCTGGAGTGCGGACAGGGGGAGAGTCTATGGCTACACCTTC.

This clonotype was found a few times. The chain combines TRBV27 with TRBJ2-7, with 8 bases that match TRBD2. This CDR3 has 13 amino acids. The germline gives CDR1 MNHEY, CDR2 SMNVEV (reference sequence). V was pared by 5 bases and J by 6 bases, with 6 bases of the junction left unmatched. The CDR3 DNA is TGTGCCAGCAGTCCAGCCCTAGCGGGCGAGCAGTACTTC. This gives the protein CASSPALAGEQYF.